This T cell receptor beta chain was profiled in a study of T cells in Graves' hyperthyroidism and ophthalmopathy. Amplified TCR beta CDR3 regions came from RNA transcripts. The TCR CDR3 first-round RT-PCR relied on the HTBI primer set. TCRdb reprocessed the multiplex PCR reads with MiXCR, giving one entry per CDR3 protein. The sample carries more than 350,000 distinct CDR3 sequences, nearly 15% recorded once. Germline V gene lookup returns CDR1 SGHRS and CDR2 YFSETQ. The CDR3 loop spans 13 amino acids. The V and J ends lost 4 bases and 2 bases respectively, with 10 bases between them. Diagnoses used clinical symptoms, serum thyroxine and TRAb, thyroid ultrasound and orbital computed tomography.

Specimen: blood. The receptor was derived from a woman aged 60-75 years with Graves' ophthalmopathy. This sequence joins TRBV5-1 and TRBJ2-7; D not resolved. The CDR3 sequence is CASSHGSAYEQYF. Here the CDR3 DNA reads TGCGCCAGCAGCCACGGGTCTGCCTACGAGCAGTACTTC.